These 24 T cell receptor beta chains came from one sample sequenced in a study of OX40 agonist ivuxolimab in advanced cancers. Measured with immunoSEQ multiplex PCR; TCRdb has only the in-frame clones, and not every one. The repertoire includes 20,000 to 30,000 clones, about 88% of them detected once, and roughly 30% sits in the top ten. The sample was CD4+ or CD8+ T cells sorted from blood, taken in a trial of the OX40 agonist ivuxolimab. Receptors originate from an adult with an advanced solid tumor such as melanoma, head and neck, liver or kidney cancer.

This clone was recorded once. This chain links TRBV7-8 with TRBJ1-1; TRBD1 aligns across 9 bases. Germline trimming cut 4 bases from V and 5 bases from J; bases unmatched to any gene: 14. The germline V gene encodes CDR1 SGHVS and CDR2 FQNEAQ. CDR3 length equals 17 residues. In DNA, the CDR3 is TGTGCCAGCAGCTCCGCGGACAGGGGCCTTCCTGTAACTGAAGCTTTCTTT. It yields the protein CASSSADRGLPVTEAFF.

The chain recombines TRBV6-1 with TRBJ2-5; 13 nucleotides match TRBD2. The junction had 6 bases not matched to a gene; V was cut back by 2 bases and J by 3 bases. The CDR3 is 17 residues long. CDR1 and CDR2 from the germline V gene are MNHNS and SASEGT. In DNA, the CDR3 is TGTGCCAGCAGTGAACAGGGACTAGCGGGAATAAAAGAGACCCAGTACTTC. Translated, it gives CASSEQGLAGIKETQYF.

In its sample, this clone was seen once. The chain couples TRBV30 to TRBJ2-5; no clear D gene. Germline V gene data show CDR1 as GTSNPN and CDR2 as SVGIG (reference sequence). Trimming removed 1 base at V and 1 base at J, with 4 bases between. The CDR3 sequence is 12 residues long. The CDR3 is CAWSALQETQYF. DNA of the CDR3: TGTGCCTGGAGTGCCCTCCAAGAGACCCAGTACTTC.

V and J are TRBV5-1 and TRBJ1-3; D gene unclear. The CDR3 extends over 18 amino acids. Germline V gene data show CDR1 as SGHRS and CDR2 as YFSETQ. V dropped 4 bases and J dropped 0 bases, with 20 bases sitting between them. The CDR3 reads CASSPTLTGLSSGNTIYF. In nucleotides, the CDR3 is TGCGCCAGCAGCCCTACCTTGACTGGGTTGAGCTCTGGAAACACCATATATTTT.

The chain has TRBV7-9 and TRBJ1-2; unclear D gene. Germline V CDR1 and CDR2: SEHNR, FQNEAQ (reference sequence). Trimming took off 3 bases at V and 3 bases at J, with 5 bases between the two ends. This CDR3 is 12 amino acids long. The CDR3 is CASSLMDYGYTF. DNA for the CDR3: TGTGCCAGCAGCTTGATGGACTATGGCTACACCTTC.

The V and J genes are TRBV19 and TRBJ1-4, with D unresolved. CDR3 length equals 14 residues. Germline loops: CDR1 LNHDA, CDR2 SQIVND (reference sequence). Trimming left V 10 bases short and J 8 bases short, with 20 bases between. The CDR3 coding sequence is TGTGCCACTCGGACGGCCGCGAGAGGGGAAAAACTGTTTTTT. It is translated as CATRTAARGEKLFF.

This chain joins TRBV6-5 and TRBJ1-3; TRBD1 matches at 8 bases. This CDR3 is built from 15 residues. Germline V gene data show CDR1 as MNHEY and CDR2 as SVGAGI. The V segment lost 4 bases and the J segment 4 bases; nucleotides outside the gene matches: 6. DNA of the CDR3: TGTGCCAGCAGTTCCCCTCGGACAGGGGGAAACACCATATATTTT. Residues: CASSSPRTGGNTIYF.

In DNA, the CDR3 is TGTGCCAGCAGACTCGGCCTATCTAACTATGGCTACACCTTC. It yields the protein CASRLGLSNYGYTF. The chain uses TRBV19 and TRBJ1-2; D not certain. CDR3 length equals 14 residues. V gave up 9 bases and J gave up 0 bases, with 14 bases separating them. Per germline, CDR1 LNHDA and CDR2 SQIVND (reference sequence). The full variable domain, rest sourced from reference TRBV19 and TRBJ1-2, is DGGITQSPKYLFRKEGQNVTLSCEQNLNHDAMYWYRQDPGQGLRLIYYSQIVNDFQKGDIAEGYSVSREKKESFPLTVTSAQKNPTAFYLCASRLGLSNYGYTFGSGTRLTVV.

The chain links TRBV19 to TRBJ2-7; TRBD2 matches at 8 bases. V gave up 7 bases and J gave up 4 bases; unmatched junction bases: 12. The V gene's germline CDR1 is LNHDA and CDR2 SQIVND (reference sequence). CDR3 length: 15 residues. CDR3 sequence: CASTPRGGGPYEQYF. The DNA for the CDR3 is TGTGCCAGTACCCCTCGGGGGGGAGGGCCGTACGAGCAGTACTTC. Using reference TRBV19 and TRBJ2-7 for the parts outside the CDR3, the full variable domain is DGGITQSPKYLFRKEGQNVTLSCEQNLNHDAMYWYRQDPGQGLRLIYYSQIVNDFQKGDIAEGYSVSREKKESFPLTVTSAQKNPTAFYLCASTPRGGGPYEQYFGPGTRLTVT.

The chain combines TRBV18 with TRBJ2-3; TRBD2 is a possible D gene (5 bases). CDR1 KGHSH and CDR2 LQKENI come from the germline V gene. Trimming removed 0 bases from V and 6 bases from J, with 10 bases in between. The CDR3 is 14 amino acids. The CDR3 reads CASSPPDRRDTQYF. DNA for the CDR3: TGTGCCAGCTCACCACCTGATAGGAGGGATACGCAGTATTTT. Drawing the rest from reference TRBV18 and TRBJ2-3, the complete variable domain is NAGVMQNPRHLVRRRGQEARLRCSPMKGHSHVYWYRQLPEEGLKFMVYLQKENIIDESGMPKERFSAEFPKEGPSILRIQQVVRGDSAAYFCASSPPDRRDTQYFGPGTRLTVL.

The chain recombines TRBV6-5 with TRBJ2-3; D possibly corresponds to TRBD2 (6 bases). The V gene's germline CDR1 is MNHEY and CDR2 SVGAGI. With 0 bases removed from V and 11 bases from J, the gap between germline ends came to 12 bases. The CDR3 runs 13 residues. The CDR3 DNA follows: TGTGCCAGCAGTTACTCGGGGGACTGGGGGCAGTATTTT. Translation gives CASSYSGDWGQYF.

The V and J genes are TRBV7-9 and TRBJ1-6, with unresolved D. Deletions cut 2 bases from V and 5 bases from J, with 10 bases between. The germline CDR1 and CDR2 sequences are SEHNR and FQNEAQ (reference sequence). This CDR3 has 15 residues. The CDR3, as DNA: TGTGCCAGCAGCTTACAAGGAACCCATAATTCACCCCTCCACTTT. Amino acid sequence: CASSLQGTHNSPLHF.

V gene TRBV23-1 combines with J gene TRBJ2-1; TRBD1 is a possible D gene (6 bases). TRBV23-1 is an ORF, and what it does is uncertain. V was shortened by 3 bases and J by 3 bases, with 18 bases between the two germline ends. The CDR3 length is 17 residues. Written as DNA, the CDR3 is TGCGCCAGCAGTCAGCCGGACAGTAGGCCTATCTACAATGAGCAGTTCTTC. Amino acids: CASSQPDSRPIYNEQFF.

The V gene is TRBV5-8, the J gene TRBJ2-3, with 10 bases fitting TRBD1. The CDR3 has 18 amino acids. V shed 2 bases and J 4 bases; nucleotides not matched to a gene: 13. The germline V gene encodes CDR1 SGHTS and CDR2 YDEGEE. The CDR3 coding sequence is TGTGCCAGCAGCTTTGGGTTCTCCGGGACAGGGGTTCCAGATACGCAGTATTTT. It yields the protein CASSFGFSGTGVPDTQYF.

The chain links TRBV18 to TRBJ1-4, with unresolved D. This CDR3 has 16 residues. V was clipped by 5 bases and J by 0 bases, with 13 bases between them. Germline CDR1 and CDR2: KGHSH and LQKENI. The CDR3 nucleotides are TGTGCCAGCTCATTCGCCGTCATCGCAACTAATGAAAAACTGTTTTTT. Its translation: CASSFAVIATNEKLFF.

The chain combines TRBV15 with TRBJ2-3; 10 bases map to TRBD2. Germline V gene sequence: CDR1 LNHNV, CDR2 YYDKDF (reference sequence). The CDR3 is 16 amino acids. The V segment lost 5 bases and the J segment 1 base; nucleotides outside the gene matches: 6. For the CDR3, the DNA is TGTGCCACCAGCCCGATAACTAGCGGGGGCACAGATACGCAGTATTTT. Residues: CATSPITSGGTDTQYF.

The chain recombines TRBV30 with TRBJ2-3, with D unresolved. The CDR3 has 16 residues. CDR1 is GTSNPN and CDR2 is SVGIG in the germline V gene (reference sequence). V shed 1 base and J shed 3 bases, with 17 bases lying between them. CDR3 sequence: CAWSGIPFRATDTQYF. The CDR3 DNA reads TGTGCCTGGAGTGGGATTCCCTTCCGGGCAACAGATACGCAGTATTTT.

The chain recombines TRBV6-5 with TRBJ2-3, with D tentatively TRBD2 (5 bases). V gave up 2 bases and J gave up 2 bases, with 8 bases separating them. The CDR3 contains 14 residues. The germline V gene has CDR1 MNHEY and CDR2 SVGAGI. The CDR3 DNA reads TGTGCCAGCAGTTACCGGGGTACCACAGATACGCAGTATTTT. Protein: CASSYRGTTDTQYF.

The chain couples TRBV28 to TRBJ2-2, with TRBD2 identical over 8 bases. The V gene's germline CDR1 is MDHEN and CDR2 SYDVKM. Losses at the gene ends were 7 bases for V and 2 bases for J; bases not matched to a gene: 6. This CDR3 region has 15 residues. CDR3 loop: CASIPGLGNTGELFF. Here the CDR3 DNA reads TGTGCCAGCATCCCGGGACTAGGAAACACCGGGGAGCTGTTTTTT.

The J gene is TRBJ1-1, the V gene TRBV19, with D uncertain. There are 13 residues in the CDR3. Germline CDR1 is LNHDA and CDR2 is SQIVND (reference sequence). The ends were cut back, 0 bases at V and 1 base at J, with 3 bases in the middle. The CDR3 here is CASSIEGNTEAFF. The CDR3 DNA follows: TGTGCCAGTAGTATAGAGGGGAACACTGAAGCTTTCTTT. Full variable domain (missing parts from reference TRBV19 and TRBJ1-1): DGGITQSPKYLFRKEGQNVTLSCEQNLNHDAMYWYRQDPGQGLRLIYYSQIVNDFQKGDIAEGYSVSREKKESFPLTVTSAQKNPTAFYLCASSIEGNTEAFFGQGTRLTVV.

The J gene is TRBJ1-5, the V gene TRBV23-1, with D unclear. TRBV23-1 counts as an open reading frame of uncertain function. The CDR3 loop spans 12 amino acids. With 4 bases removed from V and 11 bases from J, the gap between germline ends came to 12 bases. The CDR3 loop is CASSPQQSAQHF. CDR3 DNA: TGCGCCAGCAGTCCCCAGCAATCAGCCCAGCATTTT.

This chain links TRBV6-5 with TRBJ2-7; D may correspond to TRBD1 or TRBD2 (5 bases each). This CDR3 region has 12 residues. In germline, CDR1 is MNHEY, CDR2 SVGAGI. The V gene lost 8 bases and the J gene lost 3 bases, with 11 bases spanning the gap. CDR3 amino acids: CASGLRGYEQYF. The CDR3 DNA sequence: TGTGCCAGCGGCCTGAGGGGCTACGAGCAGTACTTC.

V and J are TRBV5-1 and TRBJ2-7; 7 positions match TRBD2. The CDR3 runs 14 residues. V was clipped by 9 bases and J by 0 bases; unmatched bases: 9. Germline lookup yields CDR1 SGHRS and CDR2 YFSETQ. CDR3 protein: CATREAGPSYEQYF. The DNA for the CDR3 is TGCGCCACCCGGGAGGCGGGCCCCTCCTACGAGCAGTACTTC.

The DNA of the CDR3 is TGTGCCACCAGCAGCCCAGAGGAGGTCAACAAGCAGTACTTC. It codes for CATSSPEEVNKQYF. This sequence joins TRBV15 and TRBJ2-7; D possibly corresponds to TRBD2 (5 bases). V shed 3 bases and J shed 8 bases, with 17 bases lying between them. CDR1 LNHNV and CDR2 YYDKDF come from the germline V gene (reference sequence). The CDR3 is 14 residues long.